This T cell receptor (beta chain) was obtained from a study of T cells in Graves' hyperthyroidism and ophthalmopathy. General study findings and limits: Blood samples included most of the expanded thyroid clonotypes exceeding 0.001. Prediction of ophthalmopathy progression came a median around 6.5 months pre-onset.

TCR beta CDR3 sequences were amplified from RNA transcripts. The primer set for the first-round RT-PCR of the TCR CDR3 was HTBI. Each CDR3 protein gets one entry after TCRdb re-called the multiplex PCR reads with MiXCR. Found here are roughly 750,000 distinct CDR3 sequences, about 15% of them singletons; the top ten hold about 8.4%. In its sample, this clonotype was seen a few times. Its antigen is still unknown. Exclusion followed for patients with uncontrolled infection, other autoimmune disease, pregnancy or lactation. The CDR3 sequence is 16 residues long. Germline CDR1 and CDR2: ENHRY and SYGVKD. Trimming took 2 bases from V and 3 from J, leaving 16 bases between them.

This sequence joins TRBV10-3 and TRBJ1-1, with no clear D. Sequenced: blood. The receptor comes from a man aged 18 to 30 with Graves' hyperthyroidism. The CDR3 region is CAISENRGAQDTEAFF. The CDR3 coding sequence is TGTGCCATCAGTGAGAATCGCGGAGCCCAGGACACTGAAGCTTTCTTT.